The entry that follows covers one TCR beta chain sequence. Its cognate antigen is unknown. This record comes from a study of cytomegalovirus exposure and HLA in healthy donors. General observations from the study: Listed as cytomegalovirus-associated were 150 or so TCR beta chains. Later analysis showed most CMV-associated TCR beta chains appearing HLA-restricted. TCR beta V- and J-gene trimming, according to a later analysis, was linked to a missense DCLRE1C variant.

V lost 3 bases, J lost 2 bases, and 19 bases stayed unmatched. This CDR3 has 19 amino acids. The V gene's germline CDR1 is LGHNA and CDR2 YNFKEQ. In the PCR, 60 Vbeta and 13 Jbeta primers were used. Original processing methods: Roughly 80 million unique TCR beta chains, roughly 11 million shared, were counted in a later analysis. Sequencing used immunoSEQ multiplex PCR; TCRdb keeps in-frame clones, though not all of them. From that table come the V and J calls and clone size; the DNA was used to work out D and trimming. The sample records 130,000 or so clones, about 78% being singletons. The gene calls are TRBV4-2 and TRBJ2-7, with 7 bases that match TRBD2. The clonotype was recovered from a man aged 45-65 years in good health and CMV-seronegative. The sequencing sample was made of PBMCs. CDR3 region: CASSQSHGEGTGDAYEQYF. The DNA of the CDR3 is TGTGCCAGCAGCCAGTCGCACGGGGAGGGAACGGGTGATGCCTACGAGCAGTACTTC.